Following are 5 T cell receptor beta chains from one sample sequenced in a study of T cells expressing NK-cell markers. TCRdb re-called the 5' RACE reads and catalogs CDR3 proteins one per entry, DNA excluded. Its table lists some 500,000 distinct CDR3 sequences. Sequenced material: blood T cells: a sorted CD56 or NKG2C T cell subset, CD4+ or CD8+ T cells, or bulk PBMC T cells (not recorded which). The receptors come from a woman aged 50 to 65 in good health.

The V call is TRBV6-1, the J call TRBJ2-2; there is no DNA to check the TCRdb D call of TRBD1. The CDR3 spans 16 residues. Germline V gene data show CDR1 as MNHNS and CDR2 as SASEGT. CDR3 protein: CASSERQRRDTGELFF.

The chain has TRBV12-5 and TRBJ2-2. Germline assignment: CDR1 LGHNT and CDR2 FRNRAP. The CDR3 totals 12 residues. This CDR3 reads CASGLNAGELFF. Full variable domain (rest looked up from reference TRBV12-5 and TRBJ2-2): DARVTQTPRHKVTEMGQEVTMRCQPILGHNTVFWYRQTMMQGLELLAYFRNRAPLDDSGMPKDRFSAEMPDATLATLKIQPSEPRDSAVYFCASGLNAGELFFGEGSRLTVL.

The gene calls are TRBV12-5 and TRBJ1-1. The CDR3 sequence is 13 residues long. Per the germline V gene, CDR1 is LGHNT and CDR2 is FRNRAP. The CDR3: CASGFPTETEAFF.

The CDR3 spells CASSDSTGRSGNTIYF. The rearrangement links TRBV7-2 to TRBJ1-3; TCRdb's assignment of TRBD1 cannot be checked, as there is no DNA. This CDR3 comprises 16 residues. Germline assignment: CDR1 SGHTA and CDR2 FQGNSA.

The J gene is TRBJ1-2, the V gene TRBV6-5; with no DNA, the TCRdb D assignment of TRBD1 cannot be verified. The CDR3 has 12 amino acids. Germline V gene lookup returns CDR1 MNHEY and CDR2 SVGAGI. The CDR3 sequence is CASSYEGDGYTF.